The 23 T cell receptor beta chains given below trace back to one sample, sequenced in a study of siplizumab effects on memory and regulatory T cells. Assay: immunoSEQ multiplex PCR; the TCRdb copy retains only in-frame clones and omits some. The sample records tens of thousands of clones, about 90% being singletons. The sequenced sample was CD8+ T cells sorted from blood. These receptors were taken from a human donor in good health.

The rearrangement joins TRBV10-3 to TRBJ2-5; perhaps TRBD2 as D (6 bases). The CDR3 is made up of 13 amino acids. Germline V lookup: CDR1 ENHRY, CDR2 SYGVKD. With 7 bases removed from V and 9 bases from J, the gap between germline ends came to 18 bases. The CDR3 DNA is TGTGCCATCACCCGTAGCTCGGGGGAGGCCCAGTACTTC. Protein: CAITRSSGEAQYF.

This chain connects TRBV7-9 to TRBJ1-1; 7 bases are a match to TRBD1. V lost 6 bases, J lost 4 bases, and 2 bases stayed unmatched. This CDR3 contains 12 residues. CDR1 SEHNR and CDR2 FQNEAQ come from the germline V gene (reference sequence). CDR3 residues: CASSDRVTEAFF. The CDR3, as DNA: TGTGCCAGCAGTGACAGGGTCACTGAAGCTTTCTTT.

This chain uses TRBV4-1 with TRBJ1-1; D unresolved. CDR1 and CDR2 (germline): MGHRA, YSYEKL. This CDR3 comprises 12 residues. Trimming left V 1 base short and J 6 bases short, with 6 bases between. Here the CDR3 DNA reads TGCGCCAGCAGCCAAGTCGGAGCTGAAGCTTTCTTT. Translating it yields CASSQVGAEAFF.

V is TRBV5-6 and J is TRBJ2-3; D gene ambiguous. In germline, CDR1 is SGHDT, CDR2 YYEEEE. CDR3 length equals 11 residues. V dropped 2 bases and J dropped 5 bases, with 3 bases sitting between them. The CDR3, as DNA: TGTGCCAGCAGCTTAGTAGATACGCAGTATTTT. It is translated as CASSLVDTQYF.

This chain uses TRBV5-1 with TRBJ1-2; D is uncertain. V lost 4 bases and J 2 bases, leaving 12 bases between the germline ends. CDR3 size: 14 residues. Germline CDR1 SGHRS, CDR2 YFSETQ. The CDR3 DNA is TGCGCCAGCAGCCCGAACAGCCTCAACTATGGCTACACCTTC. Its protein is CASSPNSLNYGYTF.

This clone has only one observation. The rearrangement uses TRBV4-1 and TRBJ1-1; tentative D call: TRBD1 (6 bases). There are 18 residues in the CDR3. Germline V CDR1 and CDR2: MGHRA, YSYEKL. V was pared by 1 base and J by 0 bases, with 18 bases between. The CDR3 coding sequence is TGCGCCAGCAGCCAAGGCCCGGGGGCCGTAATATTGAACACTGAAGCTTTCTTT. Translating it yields CASSQGPGAVILNTEAFF.

CDR3 sequence reads: CASSTSSGTMAQHF. DNA of the CDR3: TGTGCCAGCAGTACGTCCTCCGGGACAATGGCCCAGCATTTT. The V and J genes are TRBV27 and TRBJ1-5; weak D call: TRBD1 (6 bases). Germline CDR1 reads MNHEY; CDR2 reads SMNVEV (reference sequence). There are 14 residues in the CDR3. Deletions cut 5 bases from V and 11 bases from J, with 19 bases between.

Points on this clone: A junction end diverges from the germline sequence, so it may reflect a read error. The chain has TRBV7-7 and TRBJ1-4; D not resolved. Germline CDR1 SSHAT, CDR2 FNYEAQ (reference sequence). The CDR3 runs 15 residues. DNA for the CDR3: TGTGCTAGCAGCCTAGGTCCCGCAACTAATGAAAAACTGTTTTTT. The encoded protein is CASSLGPATNEKLFF. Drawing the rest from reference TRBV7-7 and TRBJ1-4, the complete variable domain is GAGVSQSPRYKVTKRGQDVTLRCDPISSHATLYWYQQALGQGPEFLTYFNYEAQPDKSGLPSDRFSAERPEGSISTLTIQRTEQRDSAMYRCASSLGPATNEKLFFGSGTQLSVL.

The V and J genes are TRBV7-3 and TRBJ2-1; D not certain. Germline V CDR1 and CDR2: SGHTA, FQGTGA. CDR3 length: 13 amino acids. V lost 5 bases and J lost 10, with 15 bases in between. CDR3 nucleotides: TGTGCCAGCAGCCCCCACCACCTTCGGGAGCAGTTCTTC. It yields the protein CASSPHHLREQFF. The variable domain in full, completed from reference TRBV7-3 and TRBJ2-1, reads GAGVSQTPSNKVTEKGKYVELRCDPISGHTALYWYRQSLGQGPEFLIYFQGTGAADDSGLPNDRFFAVRPEGSVSTLKIQRTERGDSAVYLCASSPHHLREQFFGPGTRLTVL.

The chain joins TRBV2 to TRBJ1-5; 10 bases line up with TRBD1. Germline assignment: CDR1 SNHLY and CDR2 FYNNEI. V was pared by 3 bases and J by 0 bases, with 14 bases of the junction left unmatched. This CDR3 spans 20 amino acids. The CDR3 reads CASSEGPGTGVVYSNQPQHF. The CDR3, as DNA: TGTGCCAGCAGTGAGGGACCCGGGACAGGGGTAGTTTATAGCAATCAGCCCCAGCATTTT.

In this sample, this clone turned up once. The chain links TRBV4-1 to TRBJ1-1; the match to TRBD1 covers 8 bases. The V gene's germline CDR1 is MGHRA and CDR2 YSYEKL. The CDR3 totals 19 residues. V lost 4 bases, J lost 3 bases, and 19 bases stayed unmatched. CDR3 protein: CASSLHRDRRGEGDTEAFF. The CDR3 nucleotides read TGCGCCAGCAGCCTTCACCGGGACAGGCGGGGAGAGGGGGACACTGAAGCTTTCTTT.

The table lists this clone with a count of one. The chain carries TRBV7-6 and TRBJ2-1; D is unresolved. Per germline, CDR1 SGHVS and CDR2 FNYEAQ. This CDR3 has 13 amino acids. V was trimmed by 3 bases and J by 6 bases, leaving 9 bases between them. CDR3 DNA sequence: TGTGCCAGCAGCTTTAGTTTTTTCAATGAGCAGTTCTTC. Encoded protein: CASSFSFFNEQFF.

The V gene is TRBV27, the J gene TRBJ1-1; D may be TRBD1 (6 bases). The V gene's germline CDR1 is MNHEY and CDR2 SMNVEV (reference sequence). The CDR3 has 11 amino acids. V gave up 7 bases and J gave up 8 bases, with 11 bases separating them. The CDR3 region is CASNLGQEAFF. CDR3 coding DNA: TGTGCCAGCAACTTAGGACAGGAAGCTTTCTTT.

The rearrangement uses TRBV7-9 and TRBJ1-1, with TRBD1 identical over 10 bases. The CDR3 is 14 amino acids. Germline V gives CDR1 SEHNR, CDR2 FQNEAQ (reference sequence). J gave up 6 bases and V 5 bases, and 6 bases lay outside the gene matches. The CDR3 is CASSHGQGEPEAFF. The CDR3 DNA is TGTGCCAGCAGCCACGGACAGGGGGAGCCTGAAGCTTTCTTT. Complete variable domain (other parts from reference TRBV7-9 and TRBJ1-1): DTGVSQNPRHKITKRGQNVTFRCDPISEHNRLYWYRQTLGQGPEFLTYFQNEAQLEKSRLLSDRFSAERPKGSFSTLEIQRTEQGDSAMYLCASSHGQGEPEAFFGQGTRLTVV.

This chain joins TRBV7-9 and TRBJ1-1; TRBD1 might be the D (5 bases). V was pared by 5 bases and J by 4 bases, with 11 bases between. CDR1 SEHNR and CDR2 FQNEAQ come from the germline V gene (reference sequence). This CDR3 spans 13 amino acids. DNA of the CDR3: TGTGCCAGCAGCCTCGGGGGGGGCACTGAAGCTTTCTTT. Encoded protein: CASSLGGGTEAFF.

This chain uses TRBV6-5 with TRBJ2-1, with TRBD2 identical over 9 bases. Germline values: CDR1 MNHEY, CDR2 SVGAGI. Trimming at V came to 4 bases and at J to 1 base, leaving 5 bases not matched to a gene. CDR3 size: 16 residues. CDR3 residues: CASSLGLAGSYNEQFF. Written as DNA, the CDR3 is TGTGCCAGCAGTTTAGGGCTAGCGGGATCCTACAATGAGCAGTTCTTC.

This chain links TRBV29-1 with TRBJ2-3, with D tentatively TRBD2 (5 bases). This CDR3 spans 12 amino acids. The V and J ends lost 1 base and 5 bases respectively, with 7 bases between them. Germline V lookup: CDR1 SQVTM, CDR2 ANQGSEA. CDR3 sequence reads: CSVEGAGDTQYF. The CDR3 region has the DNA TGCAGCGTTGAAGGGGCGGGAGATACGCAGTATTTT.

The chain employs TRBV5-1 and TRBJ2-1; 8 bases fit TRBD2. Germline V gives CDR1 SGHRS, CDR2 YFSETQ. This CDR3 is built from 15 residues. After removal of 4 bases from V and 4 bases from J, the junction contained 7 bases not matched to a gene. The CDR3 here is CASSGGGGPYNEQFF. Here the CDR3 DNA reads TGCGCCAGCAGCGGCGGCGGGGGGCCTTACAATGAGCAGTTCTTC.

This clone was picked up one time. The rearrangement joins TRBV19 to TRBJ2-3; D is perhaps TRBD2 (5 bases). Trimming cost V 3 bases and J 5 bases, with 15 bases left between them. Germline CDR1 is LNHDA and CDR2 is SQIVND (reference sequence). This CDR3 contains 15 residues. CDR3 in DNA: TGTGCCAGTAGTATTTGGCGGGCCCCGCAAGATACGCAGTATTTT. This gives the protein CASSIWRAPQDTQYF.

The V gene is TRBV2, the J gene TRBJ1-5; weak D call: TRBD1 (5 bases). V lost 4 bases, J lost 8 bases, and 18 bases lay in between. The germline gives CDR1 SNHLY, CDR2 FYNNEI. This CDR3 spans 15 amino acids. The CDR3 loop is CASSGPQASGEPQHF. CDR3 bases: TGTGCCAGCAGTGGGCCACAGGCGTCCGGGGAGCCCCAGCATTTT.

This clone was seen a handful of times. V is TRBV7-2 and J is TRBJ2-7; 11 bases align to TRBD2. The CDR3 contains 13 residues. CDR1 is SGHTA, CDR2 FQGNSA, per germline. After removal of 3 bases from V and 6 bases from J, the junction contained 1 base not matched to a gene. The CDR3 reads CASSLTSGVEQYF. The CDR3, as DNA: TGTGCCAGCAGCTTGACTAGCGGGGTCGAGCAGTACTTC.

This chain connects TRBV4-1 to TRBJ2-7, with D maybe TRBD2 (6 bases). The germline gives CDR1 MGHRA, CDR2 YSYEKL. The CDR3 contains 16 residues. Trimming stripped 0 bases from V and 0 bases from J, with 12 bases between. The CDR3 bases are TGCGCCAGCAGCCAAGAGGGGACTTCGGCCTCCTACGAGCAGTACTTC. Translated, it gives CASSQEGTSASYEQYF.

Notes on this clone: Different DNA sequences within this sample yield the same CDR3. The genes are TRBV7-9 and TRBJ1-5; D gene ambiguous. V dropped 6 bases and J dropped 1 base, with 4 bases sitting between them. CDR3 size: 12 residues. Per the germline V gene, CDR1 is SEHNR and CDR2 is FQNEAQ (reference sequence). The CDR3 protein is CASSYSNQPQHF. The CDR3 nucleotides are TGTGCCAGCAGTTACAGCAATCAGCCCCAGCATTTT.